One T cell receptor (beta chain) is described in this entry. The antigen is not known. Time point described: baseline pretreatment blood. This sample's treatment: 15 Gy SBRT to primary tumor, nephrectomy 4 weeks later. Radiation-treated patients gave blood at baseline, week 2 and week 4. The tumor was a clear cell renal cell carcinoma. The data were obtained in a study of radiation and T cells in renal cell carcinoma. Study information: Nephrectomy followed 15 Gy stereotactic body radiation by 4 weeks.

Germline CDR1 SGHAT, CDR2 FQNNGV. This CDR3 contains 17 residues. The V segment lost 5 bases and the J segment 2 bases; nucleotides outside the gene matches: 11. Notes on the study in general: From baseline, blood top tumor clonotypes peaked at 2 weeks post-radiation.

Sequencing was performed with immunoSEQ multiplex PCR; in TCRdb, only in-frame clones are kept and a portion is missing. The sample has 50,000 to 75,000 clones; over 70% are singletons. This receptor was identified in a man between 60 and 70 years old with renal cell carcinoma. The J gene is TRBJ2-5, the V gene TRBV11-2, with 10 bases matching TRBD1. The sequencing used blood, collected from a patient whose treatment included radiotherapy and nephrectomy. The CDR3 spells CASSPRGTGVMQETQYF. The CDR3 DNA follows: TGTGCCAGCAGCCCTAGGGGGACAGGGGTGATGCAAGAGACCCAGTACTTC.